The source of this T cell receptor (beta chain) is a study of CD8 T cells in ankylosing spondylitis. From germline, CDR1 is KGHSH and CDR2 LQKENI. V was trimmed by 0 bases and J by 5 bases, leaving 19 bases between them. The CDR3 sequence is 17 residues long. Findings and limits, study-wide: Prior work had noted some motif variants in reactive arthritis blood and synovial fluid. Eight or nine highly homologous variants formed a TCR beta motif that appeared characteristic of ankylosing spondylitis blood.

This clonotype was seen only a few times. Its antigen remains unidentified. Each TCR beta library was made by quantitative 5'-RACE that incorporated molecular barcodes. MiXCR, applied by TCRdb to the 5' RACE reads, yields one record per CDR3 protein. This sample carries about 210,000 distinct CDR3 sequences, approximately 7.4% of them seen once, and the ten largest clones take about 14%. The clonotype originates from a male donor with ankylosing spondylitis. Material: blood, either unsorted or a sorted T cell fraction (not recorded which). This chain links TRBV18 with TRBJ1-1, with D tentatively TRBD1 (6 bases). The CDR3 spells CASSPPNREGIWTEAFF. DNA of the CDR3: TGTGCCAGCTCACCACCGAACAGGGAGGGGATCTGGACTGAAGCTTTCTTT.